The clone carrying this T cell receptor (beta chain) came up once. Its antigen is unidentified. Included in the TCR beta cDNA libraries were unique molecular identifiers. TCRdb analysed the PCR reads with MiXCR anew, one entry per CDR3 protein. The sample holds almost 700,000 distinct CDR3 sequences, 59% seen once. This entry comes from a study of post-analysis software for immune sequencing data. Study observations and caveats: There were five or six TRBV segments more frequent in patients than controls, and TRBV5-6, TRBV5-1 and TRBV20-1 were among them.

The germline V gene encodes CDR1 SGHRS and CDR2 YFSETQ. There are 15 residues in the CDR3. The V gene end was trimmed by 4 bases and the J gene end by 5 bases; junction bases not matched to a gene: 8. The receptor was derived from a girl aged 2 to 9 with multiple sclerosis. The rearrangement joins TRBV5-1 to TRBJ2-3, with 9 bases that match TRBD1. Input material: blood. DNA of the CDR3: TGCGCCAGCAGCGCCGGGACAGGGTCGAAAGATACGCAGTATTTT. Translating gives CASSAGTGSKDTQYF.